This TCR beta chain was retrieved from a study of read filtering for tumor transcriptome and immune sequencing. General observations from the study: Even smaller IR-seq throughput identified most shared clonotypes.

The CDR3 contains 16 residues. The V and J ends lost 1 base and 6 bases respectively, with 16 bases between them. Per germline, CDR1 SGHTA and CDR2 FQGNSA. For this clonotype: The antigen is undetermined.

From 400 to 450 ng of RNA, a library with molecular barcoded alpha/delta and beta/gamma adaptors was made. TCRdb re-derived calls from the reads in MiXCR, one entry per CDR3 protein. Of about 130,000 distinct CDR3 sequences in the sample, roughly 13% were seen once. Sequencing was done on a sample of a population of CD138-negative cells sorted from bone marrow. The chain couples TRBV7-2 to TRBJ1-5; a possible D gene is TRBD1 (5 bases). The sequence came from a donor at least 40 years old with multiple myeloma. CDR3 loop: CASSLGKGVKGQPQHF. CDR3 bases: TGTGCCAGCAGCTTAGGCAAAGGGGTAAAGGGTCAGCCCCAGCATTTT.